This T cell receptor (beta chain) stems from a study of blood T cell repertoires in COVID-19. Across the whole study: T cells, B-cell-depleted T cells, or PBMCs supplied cDNA or gDNA.

This clone occurred once. The CDR3 loop spans 17 amino acids. CDR1 is MNHNY and CDR2 is SVGAGI in the germline V gene (reference sequence). J gave up 3 bases and V 5 bases, and 7 bases lay outside the gene matches. Participants spanned ages about 18 to 95 years and resided in 20 to 30 US areas. Clinical history reported by participants formed the basis on which cohorts were assigned. Authors' processing steps: For nucleated cells, counts were estimated from reference gene primer amplification. Using immunoSEQ multiplex PCR, the repertoire was profiled, and TCRdb retains in-frame clones only, with some absent. Clonal size and the V and J genes are those of that table, whereas D and trimming came from the DNA. The profile shows more than 200,000 clones, about nine tenths of them singletons.

The chain recombines TRBV6-6 with TRBJ2-7, with 16 nucleotides matching TRBD2. This sequence was found in a man aged 35 to 55 who had recovered from COVID-19. Sequencing was carried out using PBMCs or T cells enriched from blood (not recorded which). The CDR3 is CASSPGLAGGFIYEQYF. The CDR3 DNA sequence: TGTGCCAGCAGTCCGGGACTAGCGGGGGGGTTCATCTACGAGCAGTACTTC.